The present entry profiles one T cell receptor beta chain with its context. Its antigen remains unknown. Treatment given: approximately 11-day PBMC culture with coronavirus spike peptide pools or control peptides (ViraFEST assay). The assay that was used to sequence DNA from cultured CD4+ T cells was the Oncomine TCR Beta short-read assay. TCRdb processed the PCR reads anew with MiXCR; each CDR3 protein has one entry. The sample lists around 8,400 distinct CDR3 sequences; around two thirds were seen once. This specimen comes from a study of vaccination and CD4 T cells after COVID-19. Study at large: The post-COVID sampling time was a median roughly 100 days after diagnosis, ranging from 35 to 161.

The CDR3 totals 15 residues. V and J are TRBV21-1 and TRBJ2-4. TRBV21-1 constitutes a pseudogene. The TCR comes from a human donor who had recovered from COVID-19. Material for sequencing was CD4+ T cells from blood, cultured in vitro. CDR3 DNA: TGTGCCAGCAGCAAAGCCTGCAAGACCAAAAACATTCAGTACTTC. Translated, it gives CASSKACKTKNIQYF.